Reported below is one T cell receptor beta chain. Its antigen is not identified. Other DNA sequences within the sample encode an identical CDR3. Germline V gene lookup returns CDR1 KGHSH and CDR2 LQKENI. The CDR3 consists of 13 residues. The V end lost 3 bases, the J end lost 2 bases, and 8 bases lay between the germline ends. The data were taken from a study of T cell responses to AZD1222 COVID-19 vaccine. Pooled samples include second doses given at about 4 or 12 weeks. Study-level findings and limits: Spike-specific TCR breadth and depth went up after people got two AZD1222 doses. Unmutated regions of variants are reportedly targeted by nearly half of spike-specific TCRs. It was only 6 or 7 AZD1222 recipients who were seropositive at baseline.

Data came from immunoSEQ multiplex PCR; TCRdb stores just in-frame clones and leaves some out. The sample consists of some 170,000 clones, under 95% of them appearing once. This TCR derives from an adult who received the AZD1222 COVID-19 vaccine. The chain has TRBV18 and TRBJ2-7; no clear D. The material was peripheral blood, obtained 28 days after the second AZD1222 dose. As DNA, the CDR3 is TGTGCCAGCTCACCGGGCGGTACCTACGAGCAGTACTTC. Protein: CASSPGGTYEQYF.